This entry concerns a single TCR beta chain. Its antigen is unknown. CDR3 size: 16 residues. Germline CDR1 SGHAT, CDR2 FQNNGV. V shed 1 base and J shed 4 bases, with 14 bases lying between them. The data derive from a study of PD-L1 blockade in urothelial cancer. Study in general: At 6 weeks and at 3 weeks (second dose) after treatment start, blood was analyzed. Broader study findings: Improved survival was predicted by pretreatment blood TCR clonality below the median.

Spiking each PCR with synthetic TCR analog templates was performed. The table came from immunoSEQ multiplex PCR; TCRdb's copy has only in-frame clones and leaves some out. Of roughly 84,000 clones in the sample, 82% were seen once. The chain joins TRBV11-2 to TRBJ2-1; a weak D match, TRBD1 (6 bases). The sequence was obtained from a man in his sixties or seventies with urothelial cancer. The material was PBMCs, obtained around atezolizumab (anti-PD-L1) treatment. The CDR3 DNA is TGTGCCAGCAGCTTAGGTTTGGGGACACAATACAATGAGCAGTTCTTC. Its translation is CASSLGLGTQYNEQFF.